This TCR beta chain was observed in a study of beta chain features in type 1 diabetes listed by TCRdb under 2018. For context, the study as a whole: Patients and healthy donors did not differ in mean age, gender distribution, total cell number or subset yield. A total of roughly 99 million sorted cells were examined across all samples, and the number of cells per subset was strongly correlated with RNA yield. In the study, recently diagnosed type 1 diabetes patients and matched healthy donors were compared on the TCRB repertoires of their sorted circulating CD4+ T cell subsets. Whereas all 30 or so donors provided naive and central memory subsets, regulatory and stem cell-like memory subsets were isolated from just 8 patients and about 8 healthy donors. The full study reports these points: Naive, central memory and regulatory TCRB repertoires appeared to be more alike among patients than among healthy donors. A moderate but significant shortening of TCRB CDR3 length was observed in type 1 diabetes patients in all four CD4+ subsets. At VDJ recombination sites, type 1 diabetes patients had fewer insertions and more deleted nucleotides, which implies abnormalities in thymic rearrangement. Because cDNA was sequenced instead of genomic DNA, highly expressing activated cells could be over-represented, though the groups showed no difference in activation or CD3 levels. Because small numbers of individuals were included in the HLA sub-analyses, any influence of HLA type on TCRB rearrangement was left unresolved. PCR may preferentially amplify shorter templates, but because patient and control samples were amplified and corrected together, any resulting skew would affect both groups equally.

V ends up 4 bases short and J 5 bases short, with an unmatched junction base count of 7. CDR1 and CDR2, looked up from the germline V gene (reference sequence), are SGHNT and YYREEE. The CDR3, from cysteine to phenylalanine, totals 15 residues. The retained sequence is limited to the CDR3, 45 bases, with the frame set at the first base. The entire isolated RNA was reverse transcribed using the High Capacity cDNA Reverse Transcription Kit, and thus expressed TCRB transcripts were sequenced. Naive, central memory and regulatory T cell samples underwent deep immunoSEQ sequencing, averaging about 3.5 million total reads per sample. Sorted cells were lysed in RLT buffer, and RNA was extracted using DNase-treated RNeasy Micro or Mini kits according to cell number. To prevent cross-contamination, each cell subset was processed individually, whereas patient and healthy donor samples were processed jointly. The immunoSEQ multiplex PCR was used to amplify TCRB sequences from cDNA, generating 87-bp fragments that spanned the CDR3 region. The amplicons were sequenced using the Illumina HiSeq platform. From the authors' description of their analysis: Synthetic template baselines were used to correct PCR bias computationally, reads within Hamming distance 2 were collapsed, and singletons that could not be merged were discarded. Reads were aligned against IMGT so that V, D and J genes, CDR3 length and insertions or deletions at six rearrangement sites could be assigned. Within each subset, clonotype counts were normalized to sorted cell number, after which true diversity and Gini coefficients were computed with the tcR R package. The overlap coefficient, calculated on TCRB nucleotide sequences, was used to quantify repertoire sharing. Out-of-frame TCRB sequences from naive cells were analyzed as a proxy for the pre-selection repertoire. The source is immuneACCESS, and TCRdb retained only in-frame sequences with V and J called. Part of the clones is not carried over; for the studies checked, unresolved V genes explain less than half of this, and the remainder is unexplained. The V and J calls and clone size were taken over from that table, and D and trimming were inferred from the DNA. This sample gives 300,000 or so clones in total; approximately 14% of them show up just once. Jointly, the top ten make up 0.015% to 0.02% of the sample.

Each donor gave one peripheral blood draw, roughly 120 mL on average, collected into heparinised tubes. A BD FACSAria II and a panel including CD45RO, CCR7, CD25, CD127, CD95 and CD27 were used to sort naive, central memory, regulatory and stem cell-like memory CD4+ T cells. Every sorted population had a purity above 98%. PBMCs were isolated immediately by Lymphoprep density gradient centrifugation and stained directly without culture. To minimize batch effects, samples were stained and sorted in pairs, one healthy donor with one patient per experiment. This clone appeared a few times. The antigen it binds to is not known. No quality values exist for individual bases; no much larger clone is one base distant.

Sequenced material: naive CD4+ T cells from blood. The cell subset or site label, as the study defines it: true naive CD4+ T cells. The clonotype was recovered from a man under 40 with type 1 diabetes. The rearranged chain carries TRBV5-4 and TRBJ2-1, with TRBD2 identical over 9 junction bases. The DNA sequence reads TGTGCCAGCAGCGCCGGGACTAGCATCGACAATGAGCAGTTCTTC. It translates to CASSAGTSIDNEQFF.